These 4 T cell receptor beta chains were all obtained from the same sample, sequenced in a study of blood T cell repertoires in COVID-19. Sequencing was performed with immunoSEQ multiplex PCR; in TCRdb, only in-frame clones are kept and a portion is missing. This sample carries 200,000 to 250,000 clones, 83% of them seen once, and the ten largest clones take about 4.8%. Material: PBMCs or T cells enriched from blood (not recorded which). The receptors here all came from a woman aged 45-59 years who had been exposed to COVID-19.

This chain connects TRBV6-5 to TRBJ1-1; D not certain. Between the trimmed V and J ends, which lost 2 bases and 5 bases, there was a span of 15 bases. The CDR3 covers 15 residues. CDR1 and CDR2 from the germline V gene are MNHEY and SVGAGI. In DNA form, the CDR3 reads TGTGCCAGCAGTTACACGCAGGACTTAGGGACTGAAGCTTTCTTT. Amino acids: CASSYTQDLGTEAFF.

The CDR3 protein is CASSLLAGNGELFF. Written as DNA, the CDR3 is TGTGCCAGCAGTCTTCTAGCGGGGAACGGGGAGCTGTTTTTT. The V call is TRBV6-2 or TRBV6-3, the J call TRBJ2-2; 9 positions agree with TRBD2. The CDR3 consists of 14 residues. V was clipped by 5 bases and J by 7 bases; unmatched bases: 5. The germline gives CDR1 MNHEY, CDR2 SVGEGT.

The rearrangement joins TRBV7-2 to TRBJ1-1, with TRBD1 as a possible D gene (6 bases). Looked up from germline, CDR1 is SGHTA and CDR2 is FQGNSA. The CDR3 has 14 residues. Trimming took off 2 bases at V and 2 bases at J, with 9 bases between the two ends. CDR3 sequence reads: CASSLNRANTEAFF. Written as DNA, the CDR3 is TGTGCCAGCAGCTTAAACAGGGCAAACACTGAAGCTTTCTTT.

This chain uses TRBV15 with TRBJ1-1, with 11 bases fitting TRBD1. CDR1 and CDR2 (germline): LNHNV, YYDKDF (reference sequence). The V and J ends lost 2 bases and 4 bases, in that order; junction bases with no gene match: 3. This CDR3 is built from 15 residues. The CDR3 DNA follows: TGTGCCACCAGCAGACCCGGGACAGGGGGCACTGAAGCTTTCTTT. Translating it yields CATSRPGTGGTEAFF.